Listed below are T cell receptor beta chains from one sample, sequenced in a study of blood T cell repertoires in COVID-19. Profiling relied on immunoSEQ multiplex PCR, and the TCRdb table lists in-frame clones only, not all of them. The data hold roughly 200,000 clones, with 85% observed a single time. The source material was PBMCs or T cells enriched from blood (not recorded which). All receptors derive from a man in his forties who had recovered from COVID-19. The CDR3 runs from the conserved cysteine through the conserved F or W. The D gene is left open where the match is weak. Clone sizes are given selectively: once, few, many, or a class where the clone is expanded.

.	TRBJ2-2	TRBV7-8	.	TGTGCCAGCAGCAATACAGGGAACACCGGGGAGCTGTTTTTT	CASSNTGNTGELFF
.	TRBJ1-5	TRBV24-1	once	TGTGCCACCAGTGATTCGCCTCGGGGGGCCCAGCATTTT	CATSDSPRGAQHF
TRBD1	TRBJ2-7	TRBV10-1	.	TGCGCCAGCAGTGAAAATACAGGGACAGGGGGCTGGGAGCAGTACTTC	CASSENTGTGGWEQYF
TRBD2	TRBJ2-7	TRBV4-2	.	TGTGCCAGCAGCCAAGATGCCGGGAGGGCCTACGAGCAGTACTTC	CASSQDAGRAYEQYF
.	TRBJ1-2	TRBV6-5	once	TGTGCCAGCAGTTACTCGCGGGAACTGGGACATGGCTACACCTTC	CASSYSRELGHGYTF
.	TRBJ1-3	TRBV7-9	.	TGTGCCAGCAGCTTTAAAGGAAACACCATATATTTT	CASSFKGNTIYF
.	TRBJ1-5	TRBV3-1/TRBV3-2	few	TGTGCCAGCAGCCAAGCACAGAGCAATCAGCCCCAGCATTTT	CASSQAQSNQPQHF
.	TRBJ2-7	TRBV27	once	TGTGCCAGCAGTCCCCTCCTTCAGCGATACGAGCAGTACTTC	CASSPLLQRYEQYF
TRBD2	TRBJ2-5	TRBV7-2	.	TGTGCCAGCAGCTTAGGTGGGACTAGCGGGAGTAGAGAGACCCAGTACTTC	CASSLGGTSGSRETQYF
.	TRBJ1-5	TRBV5-6	.	TGTGCCAGCGCAAGGGAGGGTAAACAGCCCCAGCATTTT	CASAREGKQPQHF
TRBD2	TRBJ2-3	TRBV5-1	.	TGCGCCAGCAGCACGATTAGCGGGAGCGCAACAGATACGCAGTATTTT	CASSTISGSATDTQYF
.	TRBJ1-2	TRBV6-1	.	TGTGCCAGCAGTGAAGCCGGGGGACGGTATGGCTACACCTTC	CASSEAGGRYGYTF
.	TRBJ2-5	TRBV12-3/TRBV12-4	.	TGTGCCAGCAGTTTTTCTAGAGAGACCCAGTACTTC	CASSFSRETQYF
.	TRBJ1-6	TRBV18	.	TGTGCCAGCTCACCAGCGGGGGACTATAATTCACCCCTCCACTTT	CASSPAGDYNSPLHF
.	TRBJ2-2	TRBV5-4	.	TGTGCCAGCAGCTTGCCCACAGGGACCGGGGAGCTGTTTTTT	CASSLPTGTGELFF
.	TRBJ1-5	TRBV12-3/TRBV12-4	.	TGTGCCAGCAGCCTTGACATTCAGCCCCAGCATTTT	CASSLDIQPQHF
.	TRBJ2-7	TRBV12-3/TRBV12-4	few	TGTGCCAGCAGGTACAGTTACTCCTACGAGCAGTACTTC	CASRYSYSYEQYF
TRBD1	TRBJ1-5	TRBV6-1	.	TGTGCCAGCAGTGAGACAGGGGGCTTTTTGGGCAATCAGCCCCAGCATTTT	CASSETGGFLGNQPQHF
.	TRBJ2-1	TRBV5-4	.	TGTGCCAGCAGCGCATTCCGGGACTTGACTGACAATGAGCAGTTCTTC	CASSAFRDLTDNEQFF
.	TRBJ1-1	TRBV10-3	.	TGTGCCATCACCCAGAGTGTTTCAGGAACTGAAGCTTTCTTT	CAITQSVSGTEAFF
TRBD1	TRBJ2-4	TRBV7-2	.	TGTGCCAGCAGCTTAGCCGGGACAGGGGTAGTTGCAGCCAAAAACATTCAGTACTTC	CASSLAGTGVVAAKNIQYF
.	TRBJ1-5	TRBV10-1	.	TGCGCCAGTCCTACTGGGACAATGGGCAATCAGCCCCAGCATTTT	CASPTGTMGNQPQHF
TRBD1	TRBJ2-2	TRBV4-1	.	TGCGCCAGCAGCCACGGCCGGGACAGGGGGGACACCGGGGAGCTGTTTTTT	CASSHGRDRGDTGELFF
.	TRBJ1-6	TRBV6-2/TRBV6-3	.	TGTGCCAGCAGTTCCGGGGTGAGAAGAAATTCACCCCTCCACTTT	CASSSGVRRNSPLHF